A selection of T cell receptor beta chains follows, all from one sample in a study of T cells after yellow fever vaccination. TCRdb analysed the 5' RACE reads with MiXCR anew, one entry per CDR3 protein. The sample has 500,000 to 550,000 distinct CDR3 sequences; 21% are singletons. The sequences come from PBMCs, collected about 20 days after the first yellow fever vaccination. The receptors derive from a man younger than 30 who received the YFV17D yellow fever vaccine. The CDR3 runs from the conserved cysteine through the conserved F or W. A D gene is named only where the DNA matches it firmly. Only some rows state a clone size, as once, few, many or a class for expanded clones.

V	D	J	size	DNA	CDR3
TRBV3-1	TRBD1	TRBJ1-5	NA	TGTGCCAGCAGCCAAACAGGGGGCCAGCCCCAGCATTTT	CASSQTGGQPQHF
TRBV12-3/TRBV12-4	NA	TRBJ2-7	few	TGTGCCAGCAGGACCCAGGGGGGGATGTACGAGCAGTACTTC	CASRTQGGMYEQYF
TRBV19	TRBD2	TRBJ2-3	few	TGTGCCAGTAACCCCAGCGGGGGGGCCGCAGATACGCAGTATTTT	CASNPSGGAADTQYF
TRBV7-2	NA	TRBJ2-1	few	TGTGCCAGCAGCTTAGAACAGGGATTCCTCTACAATGAGCAGTTCTTC	CASSLEQGFLYNEQFF
TRBV18	TRBD2	TRBJ2-7	NA	TGTGCCAGCTCATCCACGGGGGGGGCTGGTTACGAGCAGTACTTC	CASSSTGGAGYEQYF
TRBV5-1	NA	TRBJ2-5	NA	TGCGCCAGCAGCGAACGACACAACCAAGAGACCCAGTACTTC	CASSERHNQETQYF
TRBV7-8	TRBD2	TRBJ2-7	many	TGTGCCAGCAGTTGGACCGGGACTAGCTACGAGCAGTACTTC	CASSWTGTSYEQYF
TRBV3-1	NA	TRBJ1-1	NA	TGTGCCAGCAGCCAAACCAGTGGAACTCCAGAAGCTTTCTTT	CASSQTSGTPEAFF
TRBV15	TRBD1	TRBJ2-1	NA	TGTGCCACCAGCAGAGCCGACAGGGGTACTTCCTACAATGAGCAGTTCTTC	CATSRADRGTSYNEQFF
TRBV24-1	NA	TRBJ2-5	few	TGTGCCACCTCCCCCCGGGGACCCCAGTACTTC	CATSPRGPQYF
TRBV29-1	NA	TRBJ2-3	few	TGCAGCGTTGAAGATCGCCAAGGAAAAGATACGCAGTATTTT	CSVEDRQGKDTQYF
TRBV2	NA	TRBJ2-2	many	TGTGCCAGCCTATCAATGGGGCAGGGGGGATACACCGGGGAGCTGTTTTTT	CASLSMGQGGYTGELFF
TRBV5-6	NA	TRBJ1-2	NA	TGTGCCAGCAGCTTAGGGGTAGCTTCAGTTTACGGCTACACCTTC	CASSLGVASVYGYTF
TRBV4-1	TRBD1	TRBJ2-5	many	TGCGCCAGCAGCCATCCCGGGACAGGGGGCGCGGAGCAAGAGACCCAGTACTTC	CASSHPGTGGAEQETQYF
TRBV7-9	NA	TRBJ1-6	few	TGTGCCAGCAGCGTAGGGTTTTTGGGTTCACCCCTCCACTTT	CASSVGFLGSPLHF
TRBV3-1	TRBD2	TRBJ2-2	few	TGTGCCAGCAGGGGACTAGCATTGGGCGGGGAGCTGTTTTTT	CASRGLALGGELFF
TRBV28	TRBD1	TRBJ2-3	NA	TGTGCCAGCAGTCTCCCGGGACAGAGCCTTTACACAGATACGCAGTATTTT	CASSLPGQSLYTDTQYF
TRBV10-1	NA	TRBJ2-2	NA	TGCGCCAGCAGTGACACTAAAGTCACCGGGGAGCTGTTTTTT	CASSDTKVTGELFF
TRBV19	TRBD2	TRBJ2-1	few	TGTGCCTCCAAGCGGGGGGGCCTGTACAATGAGCAGTTCTTC	CASKRGGLYNEQFF
TRBV5-5	NA	TRBJ1-1	NA	TGTGCCAGCAGCCGCCGGGACCCTAGTACTGAAGCTTTCTTT	CASSRRDPSTEAFF
TRBV20-1	NA	TRBJ2-5	few	TGCAGTGCTACAGTATGGCCCGGTGGGGAGACCCAGTACTTC	CSATVWPGGETQYF
TRBV28	NA	TRBJ2-2	NA	TGTGCCAGCAGAACCACCCTCCAGGGAGACACCGGGGAGCTGTTTTTT	CASRTTLQGDTGELFF
TRBV7-9	NA	TRBJ2-3	few	TGTGCCAGCAGCCAAGCCATCACAGATACGCAGTATTTT	CASSQAITDTQYF
TRBV5-4	NA	TRBJ2-7	NA	TGTGCCAGCAGCTCGTGGGGGGCGGGCTACGAGCAGTACTTC	CASSSWGAGYEQYF
TRBV5-1	TRBD2	TRBJ2-1	few	TGCGCCAGCAGCTTGCTAGGACTAGCGGGGTACAATGAGCAGTTCTTC	CASSLLGLAGYNEQFF
TRBV3-1	NA	TRBJ2-3	many	TGTGCCAGCAGCCAAGGGGGCGCAGATACGCAGTATTTT	CASSQGGADTQYF
TRBV29-1	NA	TRBJ2-7	NA	TGCAGCGTTGGTTCAGAGACCTACGAGCAGTACTTC	CSVGSETYEQYF
TRBV5-4	TRBD2	TRBJ2-3	few	TGTGCCAGCAGCTCTAGCGGGGGGGCCCCCCCAGATACGCAGTATTTT	CASSSSGGAPPDTQYF
TRBV5-6	NA	TRBJ1-1	NA	TGTGCCAGCAGCTTGGTGACGGGGGGTGAAGCTTTCTTT	CASSLVTGGEAFF
TRBV5-1	NA	TRBJ2-6	few	TGCGCCAGCAGCCTTTTTACAGCTTCTGGGGCCAACGTCCTGACTTTC	CASSLFTASGANVLTF
TRBV7-3	NA	TRBJ2-5	few	TGTGCCAGCAGCCCTGGACCTAACGGTGGCACCCAGTACTTC	CASSPGPNGGTQYF
TRBV18	TRBD2	TRBJ2-5	NA	TGTGCCAGCTCATTATCCGGGACTAGCCTCGGGAAGACCCAGTACTTC	CASSLSGTSLGKTQYF
TRBV11-2	TRBD1	TRBJ2-4	few	TGTGCCAGCAGTTCATACCGCCCAGGGGGCCCGGGGAAAAACATTCAGTACTTC	CASSSYRPGGPGKNIQYF
TRBV4-1	NA	TRBJ1-1	NA	TGCGCCAGCAGCGGAACCGCGGGGGGCAACACTGAAGCTTTCTTT	CASSGTAGGNTEAFF
TRBV6-5	NA	TRBJ2-1	few	TGTGCCAGCAGATTAAAGGCAGATAACTACAATGAGCAGTTCTTC	CASRLKADNYNEQFF
TRBV7-9	NA	TRBJ2-2	NA	TGTGCCAGCAGCTTAGTCCGAGTCACCGGGGAGCTGTTTTTT	CASSLVRVTGELFF
TRBV7-2	TRBD2	TRBJ2-3	NA	TGTGCCAGCAGCCACCGGGGGGGGCGCACAGATACGCAGTATTTT	CASSHRGGRTDTQYF
TRBV5-1	NA	TRBJ2-5	NA	TGCGCCAGCAGGACAGAAGAGGCCCAGTACTTC	CASRTEEAQYF
TRBV11-2	NA	TRBJ1-1	few	TGTGCCAGCAGCCCCGGACATTTCGCCGCTTTTGAGGCTTTCTTT	CASSPGHFAAFEAFF
TRBV7-9	TRBD1	TRBJ2-5	NA	TGTGCCAGCAGCCGGAACAGGGGCCTTTCCCAAGAGACCCAGTACTTC	CASSRNRGLSQETQYF
TRBV7-9	NA	TRBJ2-1	many	TGTGCCAGCAGCCGGCGATACAATGAGCAGTTCTTC	CASSRRYNEQFF